This T cell receptor beta chain was identified in a study of T-cell reconstitution after alpha-beta-depleted transplantation in children (dated by TCRdb to about 2016). The study in broad terms: Using TCR repertoire profiling, the study followed T-cell immune reconstitution in a quantitative way in children after TCRalphabeta/CD19-depleted allogeneic hematopoietic cell transplantation. Summary of the overall study and its limitations: Apparently early alphabetaT-cell count recovery about two months after transplant reportedly relied on only several hundred rapidly expanded clones derived from non-depleted graft cells. Over subsequent months, a decline in hyperexpanded clone frequencies was noted, and after one year, T-cell counts and TCRbeta diversity were mostly ascribed to newly produced T cells. In some patients, high TCRbeta diversity at day 60 was attributed to recipient T cells and intrathymic progenitors that had survived conditioning.

The method was PCR. Sequenced on an Illumina HiSeq 2500. TCR library preparation used molecular barcoding, with unique molecular identifiers applied to normalize quantification of the TCRbeta repertoire. TCRdb reprocessing: public reads trimmed at Q25 with fastp, clones called with MiXCR, in-frame beta chains kept. Rows matching on CDR3 protein sequence are summarized as one entry with the most common DNA and genes. Present in this sample are almost 500,000 distinct CDR3 sequences, roughly a tenth of which were seen just once. Around 2% of the sample goes to the ten largest clones. The CDR3 sequence holds 11 residues, the cysteine and phenylalanine included. CDR3 DNA only is kept here, 33 bases in frame from base 1. Trimming takes 4 bases from V and 3 bases from J, and the germline ends sit 4 bases apart. The germline V gene encodes CDR1 SQVTM and CDR2 ANQGSEA. Remarks on this clonotype: Its target antigen remains unknown. Qualities for individual bases were not recorded, and no much larger clone is one base off.

Interpreted using the paper, the treatment or condition label stands for: allogeneic hematopoietic cell transplantation with graft depleted of TCRalphabeta T cells and CD19 B cells. The children who served as transplant recipients had been given grafts of TCRalphabeta/CD19-depleted allogeneic hematopoietic cells. This receptor was taken from a child aged 2-15 years with inherited bone marrow failure, due to receive a stem cell transplant. This sequence uses TRBV29-1 and TRBJ2-1; the D gene lacks a confident call. The sequences come from PBMCs, collected before TCRalphabeta/CD19-depleted stem cell transplant. In nucleotides, the sequence is TGCAGCGTTGGCGTCTACAATGAGCAGTTCTTC. This translates into CSVGVYNEQFF.